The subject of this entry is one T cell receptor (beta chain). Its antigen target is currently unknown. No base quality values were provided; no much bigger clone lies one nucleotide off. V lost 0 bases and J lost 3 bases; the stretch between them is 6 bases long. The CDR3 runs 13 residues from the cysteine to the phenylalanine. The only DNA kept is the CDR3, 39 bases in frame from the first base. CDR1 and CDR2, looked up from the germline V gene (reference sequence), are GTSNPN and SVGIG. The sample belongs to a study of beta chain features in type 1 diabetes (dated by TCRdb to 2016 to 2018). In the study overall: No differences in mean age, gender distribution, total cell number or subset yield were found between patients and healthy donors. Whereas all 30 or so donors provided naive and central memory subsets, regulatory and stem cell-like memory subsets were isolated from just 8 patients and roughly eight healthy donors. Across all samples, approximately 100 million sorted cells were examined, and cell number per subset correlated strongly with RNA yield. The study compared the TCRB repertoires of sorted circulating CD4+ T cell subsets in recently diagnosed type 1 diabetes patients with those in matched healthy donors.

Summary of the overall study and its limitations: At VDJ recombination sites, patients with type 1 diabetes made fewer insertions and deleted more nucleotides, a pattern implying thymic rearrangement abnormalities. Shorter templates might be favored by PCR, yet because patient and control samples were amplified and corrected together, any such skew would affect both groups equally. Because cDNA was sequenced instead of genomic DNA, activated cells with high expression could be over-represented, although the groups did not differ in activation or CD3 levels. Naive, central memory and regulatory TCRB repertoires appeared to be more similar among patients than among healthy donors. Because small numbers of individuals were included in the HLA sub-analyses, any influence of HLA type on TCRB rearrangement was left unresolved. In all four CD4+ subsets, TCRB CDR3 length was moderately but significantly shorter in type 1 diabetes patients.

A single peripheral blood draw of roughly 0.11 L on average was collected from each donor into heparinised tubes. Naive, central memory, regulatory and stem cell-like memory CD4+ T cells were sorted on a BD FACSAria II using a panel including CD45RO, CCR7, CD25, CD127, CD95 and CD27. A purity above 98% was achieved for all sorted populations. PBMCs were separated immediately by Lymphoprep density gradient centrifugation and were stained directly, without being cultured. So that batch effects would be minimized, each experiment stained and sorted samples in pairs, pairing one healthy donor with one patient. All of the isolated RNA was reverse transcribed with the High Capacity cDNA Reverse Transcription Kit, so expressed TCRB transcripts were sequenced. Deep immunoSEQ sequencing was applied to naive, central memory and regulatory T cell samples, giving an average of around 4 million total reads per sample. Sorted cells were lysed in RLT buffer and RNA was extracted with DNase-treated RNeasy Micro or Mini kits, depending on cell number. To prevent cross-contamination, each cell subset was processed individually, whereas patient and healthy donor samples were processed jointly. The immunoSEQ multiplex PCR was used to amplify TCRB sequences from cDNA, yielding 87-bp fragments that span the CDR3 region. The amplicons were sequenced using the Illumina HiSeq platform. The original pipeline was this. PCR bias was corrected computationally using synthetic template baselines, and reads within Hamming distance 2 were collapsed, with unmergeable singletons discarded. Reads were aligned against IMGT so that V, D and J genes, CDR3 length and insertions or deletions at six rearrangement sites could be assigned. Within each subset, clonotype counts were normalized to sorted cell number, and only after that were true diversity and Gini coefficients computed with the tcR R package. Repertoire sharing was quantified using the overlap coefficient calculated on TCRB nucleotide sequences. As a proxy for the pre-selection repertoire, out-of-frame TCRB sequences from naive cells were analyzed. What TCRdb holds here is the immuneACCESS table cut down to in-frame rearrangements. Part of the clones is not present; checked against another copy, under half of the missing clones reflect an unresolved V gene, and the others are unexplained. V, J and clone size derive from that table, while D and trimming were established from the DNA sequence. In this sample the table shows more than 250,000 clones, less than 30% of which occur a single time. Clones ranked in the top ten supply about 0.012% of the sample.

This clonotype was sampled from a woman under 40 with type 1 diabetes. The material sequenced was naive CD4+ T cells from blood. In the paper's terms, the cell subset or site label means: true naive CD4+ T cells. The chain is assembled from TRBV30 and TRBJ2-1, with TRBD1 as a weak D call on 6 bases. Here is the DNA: TGTGCCTGGAGTGTACAGGGCTACAATGAGCAGTTCTTC. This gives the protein CAWSVQGYNEQFF. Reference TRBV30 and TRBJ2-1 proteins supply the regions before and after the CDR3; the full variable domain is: SQTIHQWPATLVQPVGSPLSLECTVEGTSNPNLYWYRQAAGRGLQLLFYSVGIGQISSEVPQNLSASRPQDRQFILSSKKLLLSDSGFYLCAWSVQGYNEQFFGPGTRLTVL.